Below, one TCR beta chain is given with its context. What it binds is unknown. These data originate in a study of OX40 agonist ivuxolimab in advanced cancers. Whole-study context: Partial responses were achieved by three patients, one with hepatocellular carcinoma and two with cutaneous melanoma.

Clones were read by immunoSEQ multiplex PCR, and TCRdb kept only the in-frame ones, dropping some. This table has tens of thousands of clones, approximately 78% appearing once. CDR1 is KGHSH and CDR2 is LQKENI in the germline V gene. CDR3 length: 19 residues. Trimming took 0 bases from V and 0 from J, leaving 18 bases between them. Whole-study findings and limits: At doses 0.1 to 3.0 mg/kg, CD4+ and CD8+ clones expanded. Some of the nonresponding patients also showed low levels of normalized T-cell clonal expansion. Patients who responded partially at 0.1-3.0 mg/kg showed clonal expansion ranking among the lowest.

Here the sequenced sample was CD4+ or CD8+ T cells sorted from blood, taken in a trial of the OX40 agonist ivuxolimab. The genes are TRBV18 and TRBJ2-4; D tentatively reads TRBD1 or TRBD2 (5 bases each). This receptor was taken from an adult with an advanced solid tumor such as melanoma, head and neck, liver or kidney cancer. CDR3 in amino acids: CASSPPPGTWVIAKNIQYF. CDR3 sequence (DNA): TGTGCCAGCTCACCACCGCCCGGGACCTGGGTTATAGCCAAAAACATTCAGTACTTC.